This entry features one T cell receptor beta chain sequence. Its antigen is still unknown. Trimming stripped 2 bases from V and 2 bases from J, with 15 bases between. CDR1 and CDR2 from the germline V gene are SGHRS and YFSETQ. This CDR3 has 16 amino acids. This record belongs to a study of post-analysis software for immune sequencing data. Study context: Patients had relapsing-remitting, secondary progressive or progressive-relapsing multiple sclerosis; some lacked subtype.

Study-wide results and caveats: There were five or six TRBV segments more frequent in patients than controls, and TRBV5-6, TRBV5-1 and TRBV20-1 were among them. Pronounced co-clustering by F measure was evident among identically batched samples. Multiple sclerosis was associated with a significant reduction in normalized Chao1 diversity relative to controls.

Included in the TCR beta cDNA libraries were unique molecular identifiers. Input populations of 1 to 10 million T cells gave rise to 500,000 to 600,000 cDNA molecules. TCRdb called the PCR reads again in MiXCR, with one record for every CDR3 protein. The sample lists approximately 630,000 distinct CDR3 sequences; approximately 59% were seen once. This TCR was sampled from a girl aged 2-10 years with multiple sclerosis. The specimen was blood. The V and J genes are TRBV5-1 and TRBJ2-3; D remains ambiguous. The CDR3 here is CASSFISLGFTDTQYF. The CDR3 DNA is TGCGCCAGCAGCTTTATATCTTTAGGGTTCACAGATACGCAGTATTTT.